Reported below is one T cell receptor (beta chain). The sample carries other DNA sequences with the same CDR3. These data belong to a study of neoadjuvant nivolumab and ipilimumab in lung cancer. CDR1 and CDR2 (germline): SGHRS, YFSETQ. With 0 bases clipped from V and 5 bases from J, the junction kept 1 base outside the gene matches. This CDR3 is 14 amino acids long. Libraries were prepared by immunoSEQ multiplex PCR; TCRdb keeps only in-frame clonotypes and omits some of them. The repertoire includes 40,000 or so clones, 75% to 90% of them detected once, and 2.5% to 3.5% sits in the top ten. The TCR was taken from an adult with non-small cell lung cancer. The starting material was peripheral blood, obtained before neoadjuvant nivolumab, alone or with ipilimumab. This chain connects TRBV5-1 to TRBJ2-3; 9 bases fit TRBD1. CDR3 region: CASSLGQGGDTQYF. The CDR3 DNA reads TGCGCCAGCAGCTTGGGACAGGGGGGAGATACGCAGTATTTT.